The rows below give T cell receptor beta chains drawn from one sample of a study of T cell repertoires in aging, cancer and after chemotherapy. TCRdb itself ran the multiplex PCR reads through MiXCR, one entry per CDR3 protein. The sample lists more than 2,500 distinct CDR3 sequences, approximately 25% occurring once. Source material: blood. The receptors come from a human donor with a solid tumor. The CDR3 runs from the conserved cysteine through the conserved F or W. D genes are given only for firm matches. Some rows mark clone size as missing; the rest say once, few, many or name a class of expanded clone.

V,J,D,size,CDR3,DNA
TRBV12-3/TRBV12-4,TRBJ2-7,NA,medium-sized,CASTLRGQTGGDEQYF,TGTGCCAGCACCCTCAGAGGCCAGACAGGTGGTGACGAGCAGTACTTC
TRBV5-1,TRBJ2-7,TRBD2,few,CASSLGTGGSYEQYF,TGCGCCAGCAGCCTCGGGACGGGAGGTTCCTACGAGCAGTACTTC
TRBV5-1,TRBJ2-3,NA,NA,CASSYDLRGTQYF,TGCGCCAGCAGCTACGATCTCAGGGGTACGCAGTATTTT
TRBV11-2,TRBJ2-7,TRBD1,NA,CASSFRGQGSNEQYF,TGTGCCAGCAGCTTCCGAGGACAGGGATCAAACGAGCAGTACTTC
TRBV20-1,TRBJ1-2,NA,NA,CSARDEGVHRGYTF,TGCAGTGCTAGAGATGAAGGAGTTCACCGTGGCTACACCTTC
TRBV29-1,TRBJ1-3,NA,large,CSVVSGRGNTIYF,TGCAGCGTTGTTTCCGGGCGGGGAAACACCATATATTTT
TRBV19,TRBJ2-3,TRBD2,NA,CASSKGLAGGITDTQYF,TGTGCCAGTAGTAAAGGACTAGCGGGGGGGATCACAGATACGCAGTATTTT
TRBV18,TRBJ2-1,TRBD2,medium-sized,CASSPRISGGDNEQFF,TGTGCCAGCTCACCACGGATTAGCGGGGGGGACAATGAGCAGTTCTTC
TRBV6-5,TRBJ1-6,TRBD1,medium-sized,CASSYSNPGQFGSPLHF,TGTGCCAGCAGTTACTCGAATCCGGGACAGTTCGGATCACCCCTCCACTTT
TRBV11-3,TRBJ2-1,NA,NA,CASSLILGSNEQFF,TGTGCCAGCAGTTTGATTTTAGGGTCCAATGAGCAGTTCTTC
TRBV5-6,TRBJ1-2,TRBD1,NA,CASNPQGAVGGYTF,TGTGCCAGCAACCCACAGGGGGCCGTGGGGGGCTACACCTTC
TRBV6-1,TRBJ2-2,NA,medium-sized,CASSQQADTGELFF,TGTGCCAGCAGTCAACAGGCAGACACCGGGGAGCTGTTTTTT
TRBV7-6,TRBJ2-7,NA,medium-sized,CASSLAGSLNHEQYF,TGTGCCAGCAGCTTAGCGGGATCCCTAAACCACGAGCAGTACTTC
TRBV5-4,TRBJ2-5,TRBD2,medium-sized,CASSLLTSGEETQYF,TGTGCCAGCAGCTTACTTACTAGCGGTGAGGAGACCCAGTACTTC
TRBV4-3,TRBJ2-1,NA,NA,CASSHGQGYGNEQFF,TGCGCCAGCAGCCATGGGCAGGGGTATGGCAATGAGCAGTTCTTC
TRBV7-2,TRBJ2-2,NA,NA,CASSLPNPRRELFF,TGTGCCAGCAGCTTACCCAACCCCCGCCGGGAGCTGTTTTTT
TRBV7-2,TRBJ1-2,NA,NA,CASSLELGGAGYTF,TGTGCCAGCAGCTTAGAGCTAGGTGGGGCTGGCTACACCTTC
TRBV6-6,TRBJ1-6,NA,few,CASSGRGLGAYNSPLHF,TGTGCCAGCAGTGGGCGTGGCCTCGGGGCCTATAATTCACCCCTCCACTTT
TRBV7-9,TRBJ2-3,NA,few,CASSFRQHQSDTQYF,TGTGCCAGCAGCTTCCGACAGCATCAATCAGATACGCAGTATTTT
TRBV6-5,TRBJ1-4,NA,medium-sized,CASSRSRLNEKLFF,TGTGCCAGCAGCCGATCTCGCCTTAATGAAAAACTGTTTTTT
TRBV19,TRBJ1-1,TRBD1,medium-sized,CASSSPGQAAEAFF,TGTGCCAGTAGTTCTCCGGGACAGGCGGCTGAAGCTTTCTTT
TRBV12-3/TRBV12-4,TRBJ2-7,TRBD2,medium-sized,CASSFLRLAGDYEQYF,TGTGCCAGCAGTTTCCTGAGACTAGCGGGGGACTACGAGCAGTACTTC
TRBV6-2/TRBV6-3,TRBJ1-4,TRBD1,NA,CASSFAYRGKNEKLFF,TGTGCCAGCAGTTTCGCTTACAGGGGGAAAAATGAAAAACTGTTTTTT
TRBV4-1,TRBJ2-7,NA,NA,CASSQGLADPYEQYF,TGCGCCAGCAGCCAAGGTCTAGCTGATCCCTACGAGCAGTACTTC
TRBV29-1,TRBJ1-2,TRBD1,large,CSVNTGGDYEGYTF,TGCAGCGTTAACACAGGGGGAGATTATGAAGGCTACACCTTC
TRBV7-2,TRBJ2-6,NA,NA,CASSSQSSGANVLTF,TGTGCCAGCAGCTCACAGAGCTCTGGGGCCAACGTCCTGACTTTC
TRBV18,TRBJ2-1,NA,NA,CASSRGLTPSSYNEQFF,TGTGCCAGCTCCCGGGGGCTGACCCCGAGCTCCTACAATGAGCAGTTCTTC
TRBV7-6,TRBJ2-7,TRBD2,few,CASSPDDSGGYEQYF,TGTGCCAGCAGCCCCGATGATAGCGGGGGATACGAGCAGTACTTC
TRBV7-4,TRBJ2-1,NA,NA,CASSSEHEGNEQFF,TGTGCCAGCAGCTCCGAACACGAGGGGAATGAGCAGTTCTTC
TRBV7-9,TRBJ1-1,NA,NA,CASSLGGLLNTVAFF,TGTGCCAGCAGCTTAGGGGGACTCCTGAACACTGTAGCTTTCTTT
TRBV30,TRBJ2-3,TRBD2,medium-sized,CAWRQGLFWGTSGGPRTDTQYF,TGTGCCTGGAGACAGGGATTGTTTTGGGGGACTAGCGGGGGGCCGCGCACAGATACGCAGTATTTT
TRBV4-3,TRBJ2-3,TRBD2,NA,CASSRSSPGLAGADTQYF,TGCGCCAGCAGCCGATCCTCCCCGGGACTAGCGGGGGCAGATACGCAGTATTTT
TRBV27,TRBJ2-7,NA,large,CASSLRAGYEQYF,TGTGCCAGCAGTTTACGGGCGGGCTACGAGCAGTACTTC
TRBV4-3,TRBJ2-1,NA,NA,CASSQILDYNELFF,TGCGCCAGCAGCCAAATACTAGACTACAATGAGCTGTTCTTC
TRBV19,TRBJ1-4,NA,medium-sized,CAASPGPTNEKLFF,TGTGCCGCCTCCCCAGGACCAACTAATGAAAAACTGTTTTTT
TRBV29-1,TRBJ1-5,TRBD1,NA,CSVRTGTGEGQPQHF,TGCAGCGTTCGAACCGGGACAGGGGAGGGTCAGCCCCAGCATTTT
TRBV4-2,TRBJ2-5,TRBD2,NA,CASSQDGGGGIETQYF,TGTGCCAGCAGCCAAGATGGCGGGGGGGGGATAGAGACCCAGTACTTC
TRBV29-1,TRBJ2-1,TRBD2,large,CSVESLAGVSYNEQFF,TGCAGCGTTGAATCTCTAGCGGGGGTCTCCTACAATGAGCAGTTCTTC
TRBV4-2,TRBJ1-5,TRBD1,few,CASSQRPGGRQPQHF,TGTGCCAGCAGCCAAAGGCCAGGGGGACGACAGCCCCAGCATTTT
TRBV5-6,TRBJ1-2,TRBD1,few,CASSSQGVPYYGYTF,TGTGCCAGCAGTTCCCAGGGGGTCCCCTACTATGGCTACACCTTC
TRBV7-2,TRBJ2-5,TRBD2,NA,CASSRLGLAGGVQTQYF,TGTGCCAGCAGTCGACTTGGACTAGCGGGGGGCGTCCAGACCCAGTACTTC
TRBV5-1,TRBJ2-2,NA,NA,CASSLGRALNTEELFF,TGCGCCAGCAGCTTGGGTAGGGCTTTGAACACCGAGGAGCTGTTTTTT
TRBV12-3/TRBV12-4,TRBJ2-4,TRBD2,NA,CASSLALIGTGGRRNIQYF,TGTGCCAGCAGTTTGGCCCTAATAGGAACGGGGGGGCGGAGAAACATTCAGTACTTC
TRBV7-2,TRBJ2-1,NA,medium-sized,CASSFTPGSYNEQFF,TGTGCCAGCAGCTTTACGCCCGGTTCCTACAATGAGCAGTTCTTC
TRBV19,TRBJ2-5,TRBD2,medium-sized,CASSIGPGLAGGPWETQYF,TGTGCCAGTAGTATAGGGCCGGGACTAGCGGGGGGGCCCTGGGAGACCCAGTACTTC